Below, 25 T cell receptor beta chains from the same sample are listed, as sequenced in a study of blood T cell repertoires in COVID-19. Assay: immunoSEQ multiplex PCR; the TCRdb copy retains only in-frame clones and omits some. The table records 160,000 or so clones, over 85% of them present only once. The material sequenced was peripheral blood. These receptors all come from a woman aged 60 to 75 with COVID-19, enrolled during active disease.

CDR3 amino acids: CASSRRGTDTQYF. The CDR3 coding sequence is TGTGCCAGCAGTAGGAGGGGAACAGATACGCAGTATTTT. This rearrangement joins TRBV7-2 to TRBJ2-3, with D perhaps TRBD2 (6 bases). There are 13 residues in the CDR3. Trimming pared 6 bases from V and 3 bases from J, leaving 10 bases between. Per the germline V gene, CDR1 is SGHTA and CDR2 is FQGNSA.

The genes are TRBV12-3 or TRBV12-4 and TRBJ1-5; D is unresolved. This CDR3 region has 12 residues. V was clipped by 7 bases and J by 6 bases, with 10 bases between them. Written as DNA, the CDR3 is TGTGCCAGCAATTCGGGGATTCAGCCCCAGCATTTT. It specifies CASNSGIQPQHF.

CDR3 DNA: TGCGCCAGCAGCCTCCATACGCCTGGGAGCTCCTATAATTCACCCCTCCACTTT. Translated, it gives CASSLHTPGSSYNSPLHF. This chain connects TRBV5-1 to TRBJ1-6; D gene unclear. The CDR3 consists of 18 residues. Germline V gene lookup returns CDR1 SGHRS and CDR2 YFSETQ. Between the trimmed V and J ends, which lost 4 bases and 0 bases, there was a span of 17 bases.

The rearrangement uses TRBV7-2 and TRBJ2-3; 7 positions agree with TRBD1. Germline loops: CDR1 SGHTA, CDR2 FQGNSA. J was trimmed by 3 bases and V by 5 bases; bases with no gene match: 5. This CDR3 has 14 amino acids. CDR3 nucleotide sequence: TGTGCCAGCAGCCCACAGGGGCGGACAGATACGCAGTATTTT. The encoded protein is CASSPQGRTDTQYF.

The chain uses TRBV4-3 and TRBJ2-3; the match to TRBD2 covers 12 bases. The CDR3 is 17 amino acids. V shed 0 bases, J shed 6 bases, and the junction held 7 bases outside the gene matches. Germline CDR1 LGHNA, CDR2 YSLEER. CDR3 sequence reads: CASSQDTTSGGQDTQYF. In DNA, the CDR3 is TGCGCCAGCAGCCAAGATACCACTAGCGGGGGGCAGGATACGCAGTATTTT.

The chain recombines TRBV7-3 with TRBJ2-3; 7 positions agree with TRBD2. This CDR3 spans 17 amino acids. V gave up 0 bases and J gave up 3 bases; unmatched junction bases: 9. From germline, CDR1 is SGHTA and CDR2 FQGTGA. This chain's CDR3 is CASSLTYSAGVTDTQYF. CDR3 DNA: TGTGCCAGCAGCTTAACGTATTCGGCGGGGGTGACAGATACGCAGTATTTT.

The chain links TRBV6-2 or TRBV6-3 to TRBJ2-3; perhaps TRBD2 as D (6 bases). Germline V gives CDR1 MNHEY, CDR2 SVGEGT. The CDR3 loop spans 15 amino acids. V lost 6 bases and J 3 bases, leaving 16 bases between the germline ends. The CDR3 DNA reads TGTGCCAGCAGCCACGCGGGGACGTCAACAGATACGCAGTATTTT. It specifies CASSHAGTSTDTQYF.

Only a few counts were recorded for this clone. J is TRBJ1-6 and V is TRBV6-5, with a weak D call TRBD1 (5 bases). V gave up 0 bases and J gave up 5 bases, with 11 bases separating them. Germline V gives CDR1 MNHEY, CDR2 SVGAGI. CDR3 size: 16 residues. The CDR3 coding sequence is TGTGCCAGCAGTTACTCGTTTGGACAAGATAATTCACCCCTCCACTTT. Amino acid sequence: CASSYSFGQDNSPLHF.

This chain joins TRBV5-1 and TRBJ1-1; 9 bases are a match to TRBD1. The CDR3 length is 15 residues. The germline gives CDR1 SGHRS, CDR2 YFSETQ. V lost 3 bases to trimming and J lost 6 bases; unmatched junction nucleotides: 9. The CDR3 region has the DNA TGCGCCAGCAGCTCGGGCTATACAGGGGGCTCTGAAGCTTTCTTT. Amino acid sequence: CASSSGYTGGSEAFF.

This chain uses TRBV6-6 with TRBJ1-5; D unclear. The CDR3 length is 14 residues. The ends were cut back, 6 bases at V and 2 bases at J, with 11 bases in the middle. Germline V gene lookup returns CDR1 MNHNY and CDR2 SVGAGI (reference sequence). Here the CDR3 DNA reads TGTGCCAGCAGCGACGGAGGCCGCAATCAGCCCCAGCATTTT. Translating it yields CASSDGGRNQPQHF.

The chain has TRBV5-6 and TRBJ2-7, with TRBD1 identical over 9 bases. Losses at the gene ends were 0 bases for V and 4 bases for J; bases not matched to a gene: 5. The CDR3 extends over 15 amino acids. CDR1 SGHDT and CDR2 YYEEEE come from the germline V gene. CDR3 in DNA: TGTGCCAGCAGCTTGGCAACAGGGGGCCGTTACGAGCAGTACTTC. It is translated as CASSLATGGRYEQYF.

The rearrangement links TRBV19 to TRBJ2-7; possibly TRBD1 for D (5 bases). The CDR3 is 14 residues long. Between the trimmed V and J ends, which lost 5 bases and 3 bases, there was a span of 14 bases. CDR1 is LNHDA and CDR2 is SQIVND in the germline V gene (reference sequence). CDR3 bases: TGTGCCAGTAGTGGAGCAGGGTGGCACTACGAGCAGTACTTC. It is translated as CASSGAGWHYEQYF.

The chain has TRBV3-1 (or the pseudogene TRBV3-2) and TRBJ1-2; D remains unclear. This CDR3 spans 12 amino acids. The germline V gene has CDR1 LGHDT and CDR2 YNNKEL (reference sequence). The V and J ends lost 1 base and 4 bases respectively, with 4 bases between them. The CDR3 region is CASSQVSYGYTF. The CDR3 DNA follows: TGTGCCAGCAGCCAAGTCAGCTATGGCTACACCTTC.

The DNA for the CDR3 is TGCGCCAGCAGCGACCCCAGGGGCTCCGCGGAGACCCAGTACTTC. This codes for CASSDPRGSAETQYF. The chain is built from TRBV5-1 and TRBJ2-5; a weak D match, TRBD1 (6 bases). V lost 4 bases to trimming and J lost 5 bases, with 18 bases between them. From germline, CDR1 is SGHRS and CDR2 YFSETQ. This CDR3 comprises 15 residues. The full variable domain, rest sourced from reference TRBV5-1 and TRBJ2-5, is KAGVTQTPRYLIKTRGQQVTLSCSPISGHRSVSWYQQTPGQGLQFLFEYFSETQRNKGNFPGRFSGRQFSNSRSEMNVSTLELGDSALYLCASSDPRGSAETQYFGPGTRLLVL.

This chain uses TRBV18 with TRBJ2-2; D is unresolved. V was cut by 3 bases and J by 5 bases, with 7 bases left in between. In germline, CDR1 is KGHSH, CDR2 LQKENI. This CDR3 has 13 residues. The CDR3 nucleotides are TGTGCCAGCTCACCTGTTGAGACCGGGGAGCTGTTTTTT. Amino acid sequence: CASSPVETGELFF.

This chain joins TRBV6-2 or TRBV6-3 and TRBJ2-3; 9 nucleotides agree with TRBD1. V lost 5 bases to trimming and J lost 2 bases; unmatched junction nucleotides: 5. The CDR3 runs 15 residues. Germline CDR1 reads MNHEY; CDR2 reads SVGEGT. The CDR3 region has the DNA TGTGCCAGCAGTCCCGGGACAGGGAACACAGATACGCAGTATTTT. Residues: CASSPGTGNTDTQYF.

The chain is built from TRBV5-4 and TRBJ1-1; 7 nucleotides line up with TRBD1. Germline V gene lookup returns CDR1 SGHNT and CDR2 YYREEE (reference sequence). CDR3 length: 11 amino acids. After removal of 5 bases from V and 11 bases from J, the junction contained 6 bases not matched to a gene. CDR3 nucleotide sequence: TGTGCCAGCAGGGCGGGGACAGACGCTTTCTTT. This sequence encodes CASRAGTDAFF.

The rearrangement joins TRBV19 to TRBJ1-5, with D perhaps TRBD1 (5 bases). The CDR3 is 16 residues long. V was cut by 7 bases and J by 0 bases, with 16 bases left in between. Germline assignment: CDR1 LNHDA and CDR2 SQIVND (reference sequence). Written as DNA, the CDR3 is TGTGCCAGTACTCTATCGACAGCATATAGCAATCAGCCCCAGCATTTT. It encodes CASTLSTAYSNQPQHF.

CDR3 nucleotides: TGTGCCAGCAGCCAAGCACCCGGGGGGACTAACTATGGCTACACCTTC. It specifies CASSQAPGGTNYGYTF. The V call is TRBV14, the J call TRBJ1-2, with a weak D call TRBD1 (5 bases). The CDR3 consists of 16 residues. The V gene lost 1 base and the J gene lost 0 bases, with 12 bases spanning the gap. The germline CDR1 and CDR2 sequences are SGHDN and FVKESK.

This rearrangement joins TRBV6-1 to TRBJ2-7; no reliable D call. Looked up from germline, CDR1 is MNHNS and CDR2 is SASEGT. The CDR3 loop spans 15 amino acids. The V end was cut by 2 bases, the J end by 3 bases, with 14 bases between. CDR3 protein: CASSENSQPFYEQYF. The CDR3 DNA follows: TGTGCCAGCAGTGAAAACAGTCAGCCCTTCTACGAGCAGTACTTC.

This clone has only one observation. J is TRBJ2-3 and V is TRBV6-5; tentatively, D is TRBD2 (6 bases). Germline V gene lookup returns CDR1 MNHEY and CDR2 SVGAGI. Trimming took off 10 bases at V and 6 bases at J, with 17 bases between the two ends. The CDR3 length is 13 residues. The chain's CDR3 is CATRPPGRDTQYF. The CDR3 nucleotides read TGTGCCACGCGCCCGCCAGGGAGGGATACGCAGTATTTT.

CDR3 residues: CASKTGHFTDTQYF. Here the CDR3 DNA reads TGTGCCAGTAAAACCGGACATTTCACAGATACGCAGTATTTT. The chain couples TRBV19 to TRBJ2-3; TRBD1 might be the D (5 bases). The germline CDR1 and CDR2 sequences are LNHDA and SQIVND (reference sequence). Between the trimmed V and J ends, which lost 7 bases and 2 bases, there was a span of 13 bases. This CDR3 is built from 14 residues.

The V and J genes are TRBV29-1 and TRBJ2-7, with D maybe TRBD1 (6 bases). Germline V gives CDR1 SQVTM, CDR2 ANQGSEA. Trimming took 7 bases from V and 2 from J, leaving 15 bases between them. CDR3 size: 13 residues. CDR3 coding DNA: TGCAGCGCGAGCGGACAGTACCCCTACGAGCAGTACTTC. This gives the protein CSASGQYPYEQYF.

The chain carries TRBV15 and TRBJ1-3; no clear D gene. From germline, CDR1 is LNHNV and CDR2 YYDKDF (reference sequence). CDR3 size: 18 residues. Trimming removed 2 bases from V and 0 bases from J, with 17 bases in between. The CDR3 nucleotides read TGTGCCACCAGCAGACCCGGAACCTGGGAGATCTCTGGAAACACCATATATTTT. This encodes CATSRPGTWEISGNTIYF.

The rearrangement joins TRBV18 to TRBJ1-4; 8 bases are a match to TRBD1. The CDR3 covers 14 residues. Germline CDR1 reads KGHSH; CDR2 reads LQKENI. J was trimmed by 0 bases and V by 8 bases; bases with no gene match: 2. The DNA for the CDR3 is TGTGCCAGCAGACAGGGGACAACTAATGAAAAACTGTTTTTT. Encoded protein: CASRQGTTNEKLFF.